This entry lists 18 T cell receptor beta chains sequenced from one sample in a study of T-cell memory formation after mild COVID-19. TCRdb used MiXCR to reprocess the 5' RACE reads, holding one entry per CDR3 protein. The repertoire holds around 410,000 distinct CDR3 sequences, around 22% seen once, with around 12% in the top ten. Sample: PBMCs or a T cell subset sorted from them (not recorded which). The receptor source for this set is an adult woman who had mild COVID-19 (a few samples of this study predate the infection). Cell type and time point are not known.

V and J are TRBV20-1 and TRBJ2-7; 8 positions agree with TRBD2. Germline V gives CDR1 DFQATT, CDR2 SNEGSKA (reference sequence). Trimming took 5 bases from V and 0 from J; bases not matched to a gene: 6. This CDR3 region has 14 residues. In nucleotides, the CDR3 is TGCAGTGCTCAGAGTAGCGGGGTCTCCTACGAGCAGTACTTC. This encodes CSAQSSGVSYEQYF.

The count of this clonotype is one. The J gene is TRBJ1-1, the V gene TRBV29-1, with D possibly matching TRBD1 (5 bases). V was clipped by 8 bases and J by 0 bases, with 13 bases between them. This CDR3 contains 13 residues. Germline values: CDR1 SQVTM, CDR2 ANQGSEA. The CDR3 spells CSLGQDMNTEAFF. In DNA form, the CDR3 reads TGCAGCCTAGGGCAGGACATGAACACTGAAGCTTTCTTT.

The rearrangement uses TRBV7-2 and TRBJ2-2, with D hard to call. The CDR3 has 16 residues. V lost 8 bases to trimming and J lost 0 bases, with 16 bases between them. Germline lookup yields CDR1 SGHTA and CDR2 FQGNSA. The chain's CDR3 is CASLLGVFANTGELFF. CDR3 nucleotides: TGTGCCAGCCTTTTAGGCGTCTTTGCGAACACCGGGGAGCTGTTTTTT. The complete variable domain, with remaining parts taken from reference TRBV7-2 and TRBJ2-2, reads GAGVSQSPSNKVTEKGKDVELRCDPISGHTALYWYRQSLGQGLEFLIYFQGNSAPDKSGLPSDRFSAERTGGSVSTLTIQRTQQEDSAVYLCASLLGVFANTGELFFGEGSRLTVL.

The J gene is TRBJ2-5, the V gene TRBV29-1, with D maybe TRBD2 (5 bases). Trimming took off 5 bases at V and 2 bases at J, with 9 bases between the two ends. Germline loops: CDR1 SQVTM, CDR2 ANQGSEA. This CDR3 has 12 amino acids. CDR3 DNA: TGCAGCGTTCACCCGGGGCAAGAGACCCAGTACTTC. As protein: CSVHPGQETQYF.

This clonotype appeared a single time. V and J are TRBV5-1 and TRBJ1-4; D may be TRBD1 (6 bases). The germline CDR1 and CDR2 sequences are SGHRS and YFSETQ. The CDR3 covers 18 residues. V lost 4 bases to trimming and J lost 1 base, with 20 bases between them. CDR3 DNA: TGCGCCAGCAGCCTCATGTCGTTTTCAGGGGAAACTAATGAAAAACTGTTTTTT. It specifies CASSLMSFSGETNEKLFF.

This clonotype was observed a handful of times. The chain links TRBV7-3 to TRBJ2-3; possible D gene TRBD2, 5 bases. Germline V gene sequence: CDR1 SGHTA, CDR2 FQGTGA. V was cut by 4 bases and J by 0 bases, with 11 bases left in between. This CDR3 is built from 15 residues. Here the CDR3 DNA reads TGTGCCAGCAGCTCACTAGGAATTAGCACAGATACGCAGTATTTT. It specifies CASSSLGISTDTQYF. The variable domain in full, completed from reference TRBV7-3 and TRBJ2-3, reads GAGVSQTPSNKVTEKGKYVELRCDPISGHTALYWYRQSLGQGPEFLIYFQGTGAADDSGLPNDRFFAVRPEGSVSTLKIQRTERGDSAVYLCASSSLGISTDTQYFGPGTRLTVL.

V gene TRBV3-1 combines with J gene TRBJ1-6; D might be TRBD1 (5 bases). V shed 1 base and J shed 11 bases, with 15 bases lying between them. The V gene's germline CDR1 is LGHDT and CDR2 YNNKEL (reference sequence). CDR3 length equals 15 residues. CDR3 coding DNA: TGTGCCAGCAGCCAAGTTAGCCCAGGGAGGGCACCCCTCCACTTT. Translated: CASSQVSPGRAPLHF. Variable domain in full (rest from reference TRBV3-1 and TRBJ1-6): DTAVSQTPKYLVTQMGNDKSIKCEQNLGHDTMYWYKQDSKKFLKIMFSYNNKELIINETVPNRFSPKSPDKAHLNLHINSLELGDSAVYFCASSQVSPGRAPLHFGNGTRLTVT.

V usage is TRBV5-1 and J usage is TRBJ2-7; 14 bases line up with TRBD2. V trimming: 4 bases; J trimming: 7 bases; junction bases outside the gene matches: 10. CDR1 SGHRS and CDR2 YFSETQ come from the germline V gene. The CDR3 is made up of 16 amino acids. Written as DNA, the CDR3 is TGCGCCAGCAGCCCTGGGACTAGCGGGAGTGCTAGGGAGCAGTACTTC. Amino acid sequence: CASSPGTSGSAREQYF.

The CDR3 loop is CSARMAGGADTQYF. The CDR3 DNA is TGCAGTGCTAGAATGGCGGGAGGGGCAGATACGCAGTATTTT. The rearrangement links TRBV20-1 to TRBJ2-3, with TRBD2 matching 9 bases. Germline V lookup: CDR1 DFQATT, CDR2 SNEGSKA (reference sequence). The V segment lost 2 bases and the J segment 4 bases; nucleotides outside the gene matches: 4. The CDR3 runs to 14 residues.

The chain links TRBV25-1 to TRBJ1-1, with no clear D. The CDR3 length is 16 residues. Germline CDR1 reads MGHDK; CDR2 reads SYGVNS. Trimming left V 2 bases short and J 1 base short, with 14 bases between. DNA for the CDR3: TGTGCCAGCAGTGAAGCCCGCGGGGATACGAACACTGAAGCTTTCTTT. Translation gives CASSEARGDTNTEAFF.

A few counts support this clonotype. The DNA of the CDR3 is TGTGCCAGTAGTGCGGCAGGGCCCACTGAAGCTTTCTTT. Protein sequence: CASSAAGPTEAFF. The rearrangement uses TRBV19 and TRBJ1-1, with D possibly being TRBD1 (5 bases). The CDR3 totals 13 residues. CDR1 and CDR2 (germline): LNHDA, SQIVND (reference sequence). The V and J ends lost 5 bases and 4 bases respectively, with 11 bases between them.

This clonotype has more than one count but fewer than ten. This rearrangement joins TRBV4-1 to TRBJ2-2, with no clear D. CDR3 length equals 14 residues. The V end lost 4 bases, the J end lost 9 bases, and 15 bases lay between the germline ends. Germline V gene sequence: CDR1 MGHRA, CDR2 YSYEKL. This CDR3 reads CASSPARAVRELFF. The CDR3 region has the DNA TGCGCCAGCAGCCCGGCTCGCGCCGTTCGGGAGCTGTTTTTT.

This clonotype was seen only a few times. This CDR3 is CASCIPTLAGATGELFF. In nucleotides, the CDR3 is TGTGCCAGCTGCATACCCACACTAGCGGGAGCTACCGGGGAGCTGTTTTTT. V is TRBV6-1 and J is TRBJ2-2, with 11 bases aligning to TRBD2. The CDR3 sequence is 17 residues long. After removal of 8 bases from V and 5 bases from J, the junction contained 13 bases not matched to a gene. CDR1 MNHNS and CDR2 SASEGT come from the germline V gene.

The V and J genes are TRBV29-1 and TRBJ1-1, with TRBD1 as a possible D gene (6 bases). With 6 bases removed from V and 5 bases from J, the gap between germline ends came to 10 bases. CDR3 length equals 11 residues. The germline V gene has CDR1 SQVTM and CDR2 ANQGSEA. CDR3 sequence (DNA): TGCAGCGTGGCAGGGGATACTGAAGCTTTCTTT. The encoded protein is CSVAGDTEAFF.

The V call is TRBV6-2 or TRBV6-3, the J call TRBJ1-2; D call uncertain. The germline gives CDR1 MNHEY, CDR2 SVGEGT. The CDR3 sequence is 19 residues long. V was clipped by 0 bases and J by 2 bases, with 22 bases between them. CDR3 nucleotide sequence: TGTGCCAGCAGTTACTCAGGGCCCCGGGATTCGGACCCAAACTATGGCTACACCTTC. Encoded protein: CASSYSGPRDSDPNYGYTF.

The chain recombines TRBV3-1 with TRBJ2-4; perhaps TRBD2 as D (5 bases). Germline V gene data show CDR1 as LGHDT and CDR2 as YNNKEL (reference sequence). The V gene lost 1 base and the J gene lost 0 bases, with 13 bases spanning the gap. The CDR3 contains 17 residues. The CDR3 bases are TGTGCCAGCAGCCAAGGAGGACTGGGTTTAGCCAAAAACATTCAGTACTTC. It translates to CASSQGGLGLAKNIQYF.

This sequence joins TRBV4-1 and TRBJ2-5, with 15 bases lining up with TRBD2. Germline V CDR1 and CDR2: MGHRA, YSYEKL. Trimming took 3 bases from V and 5 from J; bases not matched to a gene: 7. The CDR3 loop spans 17 amino acids. CDR3 sequence (DNA): TGCGCCAGCAGCCAGAGGACTAGCGGGGGGGCCGATGAGACCCAGTACTTC. This codes for CASSQRTSGGADETQYF.

The chain combines TRBV19 with TRBJ2-3; D gene ambiguous. Per the germline V gene, CDR1 is LNHDA and CDR2 is SQIVND (reference sequence). The CDR3 has 14 amino acids. V lost 2 bases to trimming and J lost 2 bases, with 8 bases between them. The CDR3 here is CASSIRASTDTQYF. The CDR3 region has the DNA TGTGCCAGTAGTATAAGGGCTTCCACAGATACGCAGTATTTT.